Below are 15 T cell receptor beta chains sequenced from a single sample in a study of spatial heterogeneity in lung cancer. Time point here: sample taken at primary tumor resection. Whole RNA, which was extracted from tumor, nontumor lung tissue or frozen PBMC, was sequenced without any cell sorting. Using its own MiXCR run on the 5' RACE reads, TCRdb lists one record per CDR3 protein. The table lists about 85,000 distinct CDR3 sequences, 15% to 25% of them singletons. The sequences come from PBMCs, collected at surgery. The receptor source for this set is a male donor with early-stage non-small cell lung cancer.

The V gene is TRBV6-5, the J gene TRBJ2-5; maybe TRBD2 (6 bases). The germline V gene has CDR1 MNHEY and CDR2 SVGAGI. V lost 8 bases and J lost 4, with 20 bases in between. The CDR3 covers 15 residues. This CDR3 reads CASRPRGGVGETQYF. DNA for the CDR3: TGTGCCAGCCGTCCCCGTGGAGGGGTAGGAGAGACCCAGTACTTC.

This clonotype was found many times. The chain employs TRBV21-1 and TRBJ2-1; the table's D call, TRBD1, has no DNA check behind it. TRBV21-1 is a recognized pseudogene. The CDR3 loop spans 11 amino acids. The CDR3 spells CVDRGRDEQFF. The CDR3 bases are TGTGTAGACAGGGGGAGGGATGAGCAGTTCTTC.

The V gene is TRBV12-3 or TRBV12-4, the J gene TRBJ2-7; perhaps TRBD2 as D (6 bases). Between the trimmed V and J ends, which lost 3 bases and 7 bases, there was a span of 13 bases. This CDR3 is 13 amino acids long. The CDR3 bases are TGTGCCAGCAGTTTTGTGGGGGGTGGAGAGCAGTACTTC. Protein: CASSFVGGGEQYF.

V usage is TRBV5-1 and J usage is TRBJ2-1; TRBD2 matches at 10 bases. The germline V gene has CDR1 SGHRS and CDR2 YFSETQ. The length of the CDR3 is 15 residues. V was pared by 4 bases and J by 5 bases, with 6 bases of the junction left unmatched. CDR3 in amino acids: CASSTKTSGNNEQFF. The CDR3 bases are TGCGCCAGCAGCACCAAAACTAGCGGGAACAATGAGCAGTTCTTC. Together with reference TRBV5-1 and TRBJ2-1, the CDR3 gives the full variable domain: KAGVTQTPRYLIKTRGQQVTLSCSPISGHRSVSWYQQTPGQGLQFLFEYFSETQRNKGNFPGRFSGRQFSNSRSEMNVSTLELGDSALYLCASSTKTSGNNEQFFGPGTRLTVL.

This clonotype was seen many times. The chain is built from TRBV5-1 and TRBJ2-3; a weak D match, TRBD2 (6 bases). Trimming took 3 bases from V and 2 from J, leaving 13 bases between them. Germline assignment: CDR1 SGHRS and CDR2 YFSETQ. CDR3 length: 15 residues. The CDR3 bases are TGCGCCAGCAGCTCGGGGGACTTTAACACAGATACGCAGTATTTT. Protein: CASSSGDFNTDTQYF.

V is TRBV5-1 and J is TRBJ2-3; D is perhaps TRBD2 (6 bases). There are 15 residues in the CDR3. Germline loops: CDR1 SGHRS, CDR2 YFSETQ. V was shortened by 4 bases and J by 1 base, with 13 bases between the two germline ends. The CDR3 DNA reads TGCGCCAGCAGCGCCGGGACTCGCCGCACAGATACGCAGTATTTT. It encodes CASSAGTRRTDTQYF.

This clonotype was detected only a few times. The chain employs TRBV29-1 and TRBJ1-1; D might be TRBD1 (5 bases). The CDR3 runs to 13 residues. V was pared by 0 bases and J by 5 bases, with 10 bases between. Per the germline V gene, CDR1 is SQVTM and CDR2 is ANQGSEA. Written as DNA, the CDR3 is TGCAGCGTTGAAGAACCGGGGACGACTGAAGCTTTCTTT. As protein: CSVEEPGTTEAFF. Full variable domain (remainder filled in from reference TRBV29-1 and TRBJ1-1): SAVISQKPSRDICQRGTSLTIQCQVDSQVTMMFWYRQQPGQSLTLIATANQGSEATYESGFVIDKFPISRPNLTFSTLTVSNMSPEDSSIYLCSVEEPGTTEAFFGQGTRLTVV.

The chain uses TRBV6-1 and TRBJ2-3, with 9 bases matching TRBD1. CDR3 length: 14 residues. Germline V gives CDR1 MNHNS, CDR2 SASEGT. Trimming cost V 8 bases and J 7 bases; bases outside gene matches: 10. The CDR3 sequence: CASEGTGSLHTQYF. The CDR3 DNA reads as TGTGCCAGCGAAGGGACAGGGTCGCTTCATACGCAGTATTTT.

The chain is built from TRBV12-3 or TRBV12-4 and TRBJ2-1; maybe TRBD2 (6 bases). V was cut by 3 bases and J by 4 bases, with 16 bases left in between. CDR3 length: 16 amino acids. CDR3 DNA sequence: TGTGCCAGCAGTTTGAGGGGAGGCACCGGGTACAATGAGCAGTTCTTC. Translation: CASSLRGGTGYNEQFF.

This clonotype was detected only a few times. The chain is built from TRBV28 and TRBJ2-7, with 13 bases matching TRBD2. The CDR3 extends over 19 amino acids. Germline lookup yields CDR1 MDHEN and CDR2 SYDVKM. J was trimmed by 2 bases and V by 5 bases; bases with no gene match: 15. The CDR3 is CASSGLPGTSGALAYEQYF. CDR3 DNA: TGTGCCAGCAGTGGTCTCCCCGGGACTAGCGGGGCGCTCGCCTACGAGCAGTACTTC. The full variable domain, rest sourced from reference TRBV28 and TRBJ2-7, is DVKVTQSSRYLVKRTGEKVFLECVQDMDHENMFWYRQDPGLGLRLIYFSYDVKMKEKGDIPEGYSVSREKKERFSLILESASTNQTSMYLCASSGLPGTSGALAYEQYFGPGTRLTVT.

The chain employs TRBV7-9 and TRBJ2-3; D could derive from TRBD1 or TRBD2 (5 bases each). The CDR3 length is 15 residues. Germline CDR1 SEHNR, CDR2 FQNEAQ (reference sequence). V lost 5 bases to trimming and J lost 4 bases, with 16 bases between them. The CDR3 bases are TGTGCCAGCAGCCTAGGGCAGGGAGATGCAGATACGCAGTATTTT. Residues: CASSLGQGDADTQYF.

This clonotype appeared a single time. The rearrangement links TRBV19 to TRBJ2-3; D not certain. Per the germline V gene, CDR1 is LNHDA and CDR2 is SQIVND (reference sequence). The CDR3 totals 14 residues. Trimming cost V 7 bases and J 0 bases, with 11 bases left between them. This CDR3 is CASTRAMSTDTQYF. The CDR3 DNA follows: TGTGCCAGTACCCGCGCCATGAGCACAGATACGCAGTATTTT.

The V call is TRBV3-1, the J call TRBJ2-2; TRBD2 agrees at 8 bases. Per germline, CDR1 LGHDT and CDR2 YNNKEL (reference sequence). The CDR3 loop spans 16 amino acids. V was clipped by 4 bases and J by 7 bases; unmatched bases: 11. The CDR3 DNA sequence: TGTGCCAGCAGCCCGCTCGGGGGGGCGGATTTCGGGGAGCTGTTTTTT. Protein sequence: CASSPLGGADFGELFF.

This clonotype was detected many times. This rearrangement joins TRBV7-2 to TRBJ1-2; TRBD1 agrees at 7 bases. The V segment lost 3 bases and the J segment 4 bases; nucleotides outside the gene matches: 11. Germline V gene data show CDR1 as SGHTA and CDR2 as FQGNSA. The CDR3 is made up of 16 amino acids. The CDR3 nucleotides read TGTGCCAGCAGCTTGTACCGGGACAGCCAGGCCTATGGCTACACCTTC. Amino acid sequence: CASSLYRDSQAYGYTF.

This clonotype was seen many times. The rearrangement links TRBV29-1 to TRBJ2-7; 9 bases match TRBD1. The trim removed 6 bases at V and 6 bases at J, leaving 3 bases unmatched. The CDR3 runs 11 residues. Per the germline V gene, CDR1 is SQVTM and CDR2 is ANQGSEA. The CDR3 reads CSVGTGIEQYF. DNA for the CDR3: TGCAGCGTGGGGACAGGGATCGAGCAGTACTTC.